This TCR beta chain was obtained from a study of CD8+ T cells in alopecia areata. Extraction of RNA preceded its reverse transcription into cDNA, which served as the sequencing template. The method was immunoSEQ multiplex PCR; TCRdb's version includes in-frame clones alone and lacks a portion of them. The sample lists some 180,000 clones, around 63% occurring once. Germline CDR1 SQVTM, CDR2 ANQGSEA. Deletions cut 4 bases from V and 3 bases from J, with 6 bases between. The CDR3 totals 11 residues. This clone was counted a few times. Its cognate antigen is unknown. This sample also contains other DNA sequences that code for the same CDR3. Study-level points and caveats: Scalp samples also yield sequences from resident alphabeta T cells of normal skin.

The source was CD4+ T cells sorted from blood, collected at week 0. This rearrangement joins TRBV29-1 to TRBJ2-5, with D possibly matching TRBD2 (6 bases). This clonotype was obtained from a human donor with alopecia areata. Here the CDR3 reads CSVGGEETQYF. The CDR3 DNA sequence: TGCAGCGTTGGGGGGGAAGAGACCCAGTACTTC.